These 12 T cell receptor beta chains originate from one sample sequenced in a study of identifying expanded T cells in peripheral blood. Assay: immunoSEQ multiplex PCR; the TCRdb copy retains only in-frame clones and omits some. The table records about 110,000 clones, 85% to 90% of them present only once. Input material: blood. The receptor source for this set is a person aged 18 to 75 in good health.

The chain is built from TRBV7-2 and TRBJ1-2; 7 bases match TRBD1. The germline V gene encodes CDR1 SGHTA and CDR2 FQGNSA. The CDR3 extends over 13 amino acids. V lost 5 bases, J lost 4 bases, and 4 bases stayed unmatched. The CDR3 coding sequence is TGTGCCAGCAGCCGGGACAGCAGCTATGGCTACACCTTC. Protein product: CASSRDSSYGYTF.

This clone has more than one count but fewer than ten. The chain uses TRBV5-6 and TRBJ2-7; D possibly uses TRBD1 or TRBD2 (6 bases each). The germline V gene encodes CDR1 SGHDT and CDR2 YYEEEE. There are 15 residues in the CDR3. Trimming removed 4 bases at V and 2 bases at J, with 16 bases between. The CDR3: CASSRSRGVTYEQYF. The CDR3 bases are TGTGCCAGCAGCCGTAGTAGGGGGGTCACCTACGAGCAGTACTTC. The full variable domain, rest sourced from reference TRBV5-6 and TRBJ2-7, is DAGVTQSPTHLIKTRGQQVTLRCSPKSGHDTVSWYQQALGQGPQFIFQYYEEEERQRGNFPDRFSGHQFPNYSSELNVNALLLGDSALYLCASSRSRGVTYEQYFGPGTRLTVT.

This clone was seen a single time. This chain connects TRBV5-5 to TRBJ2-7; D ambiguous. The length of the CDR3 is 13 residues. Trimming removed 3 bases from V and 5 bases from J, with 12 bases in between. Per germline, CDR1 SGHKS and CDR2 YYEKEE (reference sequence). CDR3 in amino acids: CASSSILRDEQYF. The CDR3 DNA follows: TGTGCCAGCAGCTCTATACTCCGGGACGAGCAGTACTTC.

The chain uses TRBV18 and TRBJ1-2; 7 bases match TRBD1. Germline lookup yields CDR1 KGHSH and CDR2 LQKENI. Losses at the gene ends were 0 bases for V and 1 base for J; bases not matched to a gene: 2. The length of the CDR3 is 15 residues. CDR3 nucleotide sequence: TGTGCCAGCTCACCACCGACAGGGTTTAACTATGGCTACACCTTC. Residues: CASSPPTGFNYGYTF.

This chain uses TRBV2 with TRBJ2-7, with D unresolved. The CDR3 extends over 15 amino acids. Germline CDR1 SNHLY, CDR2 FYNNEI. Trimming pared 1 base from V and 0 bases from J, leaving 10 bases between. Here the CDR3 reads CASSEGAAASYEQYF. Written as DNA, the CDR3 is TGTGCCAGCAGTGAAGGGGCCGCCGCCTCCTACGAGCAGTACTTC.

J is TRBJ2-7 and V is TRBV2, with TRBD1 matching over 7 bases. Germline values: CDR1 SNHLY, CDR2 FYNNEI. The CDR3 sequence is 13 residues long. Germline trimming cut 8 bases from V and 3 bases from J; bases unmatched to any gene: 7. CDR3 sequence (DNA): TGTGCCAGCGGGTGGAACAGGGGCTACGAGCAGTACTTC. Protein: CASGWNRGYEQYF.

The CDR3 reads CSVEDGSETQYF. The CDR3, as DNA: TGCAGCGTTGAAGATGGGTCGGAGACCCAGTACTTC. The J gene is TRBJ2-5, the V gene TRBV29-1; D not certain. The CDR3 totals 12 residues. Germline loops: CDR1 SQVTM, CDR2 ANQGSEA. V lost 0 bases and J 5 bases, leaving 7 bases between the germline ends.

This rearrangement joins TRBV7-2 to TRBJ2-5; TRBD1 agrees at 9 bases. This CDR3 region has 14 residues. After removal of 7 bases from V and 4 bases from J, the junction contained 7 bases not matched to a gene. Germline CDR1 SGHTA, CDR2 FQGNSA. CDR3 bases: TGTGCCAGCACCCCGGGACAGGGATCAGAGACCCAGTACTTC. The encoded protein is CASTPGQGSETQYF.

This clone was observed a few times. The CDR3 DNA reads TGTGCCAGCAGCCACGCTAGCGGGGGGAGAGATACGCAGTATTTT. This codes for CASSHASGGRDTQYF. The chain carries TRBV4-2 and TRBJ2-3, with 11 nucleotides matching TRBD2. CDR1 and CDR2 (germline): LGHNA, YNFKEQ. With 3 bases clipped from V and 5 bases from J, the junction kept 4 bases outside the gene matches. The CDR3 loop spans 15 amino acids.

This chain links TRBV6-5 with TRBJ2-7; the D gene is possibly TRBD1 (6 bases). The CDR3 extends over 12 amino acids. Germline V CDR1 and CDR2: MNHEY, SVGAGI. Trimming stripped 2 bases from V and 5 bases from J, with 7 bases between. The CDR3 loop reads CASSYGGHEQYF. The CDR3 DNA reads TGTGCCAGCAGTTACGGGGGCCACGAGCAGTACTTC.

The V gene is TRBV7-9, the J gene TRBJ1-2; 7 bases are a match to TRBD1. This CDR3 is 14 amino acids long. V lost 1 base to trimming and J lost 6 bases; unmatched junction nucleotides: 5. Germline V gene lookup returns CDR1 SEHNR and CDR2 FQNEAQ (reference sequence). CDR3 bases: TGTGCCAGCAGCTTAGTAGGGACAGCAAATGGCTACACCTTC. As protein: CASSLVGTANGYTF.

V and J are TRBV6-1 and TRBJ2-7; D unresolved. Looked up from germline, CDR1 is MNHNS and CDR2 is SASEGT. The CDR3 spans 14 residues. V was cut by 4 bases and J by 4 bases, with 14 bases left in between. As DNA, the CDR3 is TGTGCCAGCAGTGGGGCAGAGGTGCGGTACGAGCAGTACTTC. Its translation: CASSGAEVRYEQYF.